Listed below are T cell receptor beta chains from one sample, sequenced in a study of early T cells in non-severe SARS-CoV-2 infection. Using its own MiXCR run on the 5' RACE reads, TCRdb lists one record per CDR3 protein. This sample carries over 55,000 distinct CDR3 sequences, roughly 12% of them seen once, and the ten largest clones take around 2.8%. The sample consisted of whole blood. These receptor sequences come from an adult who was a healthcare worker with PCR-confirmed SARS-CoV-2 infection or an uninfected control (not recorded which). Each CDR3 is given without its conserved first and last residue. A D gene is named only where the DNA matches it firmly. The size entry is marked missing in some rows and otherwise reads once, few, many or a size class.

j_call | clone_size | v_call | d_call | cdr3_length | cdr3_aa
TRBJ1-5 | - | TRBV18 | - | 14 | ASSPPNRAAHQPQH
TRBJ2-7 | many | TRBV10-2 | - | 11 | ASSTKTGGEQY
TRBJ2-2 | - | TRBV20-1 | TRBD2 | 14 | SARIQRELNTGELF
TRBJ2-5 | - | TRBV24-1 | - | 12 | ATSGGGPLETQY
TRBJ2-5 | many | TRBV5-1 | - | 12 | ASSLGGVQETQY
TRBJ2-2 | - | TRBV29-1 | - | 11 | SVQGRSTGELF
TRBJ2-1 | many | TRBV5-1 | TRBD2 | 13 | ASSLLSSGANEQF
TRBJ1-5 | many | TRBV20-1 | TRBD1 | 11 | SARQGVTQPQH
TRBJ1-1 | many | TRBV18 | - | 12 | ASSPDPGATEAF
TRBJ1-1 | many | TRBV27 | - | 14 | ASSLISGGPNTEAF
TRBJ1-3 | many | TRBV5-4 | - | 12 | ATRHQSSGNTIY
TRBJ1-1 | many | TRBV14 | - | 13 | ASSPTLPMNTEAF
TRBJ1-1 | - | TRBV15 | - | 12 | ATSRDPVNREAF
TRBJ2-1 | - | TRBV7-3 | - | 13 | ASSLDYSSYNEQF
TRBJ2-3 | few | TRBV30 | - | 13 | AWSVWVSNTDTQY
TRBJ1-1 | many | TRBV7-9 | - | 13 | ASSFTGGFGPEAF
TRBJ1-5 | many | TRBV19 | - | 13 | ASSPRGVYNQPQH
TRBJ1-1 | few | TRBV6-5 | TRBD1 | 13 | ASRRTGHMNTEAF
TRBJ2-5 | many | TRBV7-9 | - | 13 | ASSLSRGRSETQY
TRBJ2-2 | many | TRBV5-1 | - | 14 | ASSLVGTSNTGELF
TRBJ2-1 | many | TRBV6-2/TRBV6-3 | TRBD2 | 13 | ASSSRSRGVNEQF
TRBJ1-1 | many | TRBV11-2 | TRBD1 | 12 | ASSLMTGRTEAF
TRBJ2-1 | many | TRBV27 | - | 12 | ASLAPGTHNEQF
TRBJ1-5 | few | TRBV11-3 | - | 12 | ASSYSGDNQPQH
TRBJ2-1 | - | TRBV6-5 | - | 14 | ASSSYSESSYNEQF
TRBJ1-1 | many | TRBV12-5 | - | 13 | ASGSVRQLNTEAF
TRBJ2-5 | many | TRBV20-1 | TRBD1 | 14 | SARDVKGQGQETQY
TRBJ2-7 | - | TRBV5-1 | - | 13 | ASRRGEGSLYEQY
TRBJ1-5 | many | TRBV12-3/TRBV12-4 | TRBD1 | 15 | ASTLLAGRTGDQPQH
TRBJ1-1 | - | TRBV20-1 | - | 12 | SARSGAVNTEAF
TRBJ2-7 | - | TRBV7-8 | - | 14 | ASSSNRAPYIHEQY
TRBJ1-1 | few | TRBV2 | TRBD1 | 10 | ASSVQGAEAF
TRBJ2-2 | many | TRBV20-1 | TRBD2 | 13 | SARGSGVEAGELF
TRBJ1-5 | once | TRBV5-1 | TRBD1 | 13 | ASSRDSDSNQPQH
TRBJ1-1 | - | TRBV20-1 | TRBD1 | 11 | SASDRGNTEAF
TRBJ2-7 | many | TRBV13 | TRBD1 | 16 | ASSLRNRGLSPLYEQY
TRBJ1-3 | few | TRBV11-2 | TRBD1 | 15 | ASSLVPGGVTGNTIY
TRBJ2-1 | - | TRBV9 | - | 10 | ASSVGSNEQF
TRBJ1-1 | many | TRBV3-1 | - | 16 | ASSHRLPGTPRDTEAF
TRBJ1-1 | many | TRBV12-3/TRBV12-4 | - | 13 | ASSLEVSEITEAF
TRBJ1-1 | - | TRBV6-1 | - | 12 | ASSGEGRGTEAF
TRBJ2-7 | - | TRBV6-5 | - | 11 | ASSYQTGYEQY
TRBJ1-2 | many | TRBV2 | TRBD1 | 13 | ASSEEDRPYYGYT
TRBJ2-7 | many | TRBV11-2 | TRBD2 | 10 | ASSSGLTEQY